This T cell receptor (beta chain) was identified during a study of cytomegalovirus exposure and HLA in healthy donors. The overall study: A subsequent analysis stated that the roughly 130 validation repertoires were run on the same platform as the roughly 670 first-cohort repertoires. Study-level results: Among the CMV-associated chains, a few were confirmed in vitro as specific for CMV antigens. Cytomegalovirus-associated TCR beta chains were listed, numbering 150 to 200.

Using immunoSEQ multiplex PCR, the repertoire was profiled, and TCRdb retains in-frame clones only, with some absent. The sample includes about 260,000 clones, around 91% seen only once; the top ten take 3% to 3.5%. This clone was picked up a small number of times. Its antigen is currently unknown. CDR1 and CDR2 (germline): MDHEN, SYDVKM. V was pared by 7 bases and J by 5 bases, with 4 bases of the junction left unmatched. The CDR3 covers 13 residues. The sequenced sample consisted of PBMCs. The clonotype originates from a woman in her 30s in good health and CMV-seronegative. The gene calls are TRBV28 and TRBJ2-7; 11 bases agree with TRBD2. The CDR3 reads CASTSGRSNEQYF. The CDR3 DNA reads TGTGCCAGCACTAGCGGGAGGTCTAACGAGCAGTACTTC.